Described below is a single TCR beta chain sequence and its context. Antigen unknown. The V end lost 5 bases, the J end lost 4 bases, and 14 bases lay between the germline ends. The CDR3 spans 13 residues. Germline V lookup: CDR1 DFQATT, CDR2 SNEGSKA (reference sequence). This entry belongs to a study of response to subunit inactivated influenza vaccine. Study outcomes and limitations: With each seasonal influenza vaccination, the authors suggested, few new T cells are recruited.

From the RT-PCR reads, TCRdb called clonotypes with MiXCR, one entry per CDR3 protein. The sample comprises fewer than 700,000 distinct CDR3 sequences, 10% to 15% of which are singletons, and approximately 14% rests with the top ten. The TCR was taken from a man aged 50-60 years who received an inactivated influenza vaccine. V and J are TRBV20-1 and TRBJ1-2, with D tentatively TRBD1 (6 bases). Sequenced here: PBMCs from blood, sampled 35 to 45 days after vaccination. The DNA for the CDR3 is TGCAGTGCTCGTGACAGGAGAGGCTATGGCTACACCTTC. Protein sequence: CSARDRRGYGYTF.